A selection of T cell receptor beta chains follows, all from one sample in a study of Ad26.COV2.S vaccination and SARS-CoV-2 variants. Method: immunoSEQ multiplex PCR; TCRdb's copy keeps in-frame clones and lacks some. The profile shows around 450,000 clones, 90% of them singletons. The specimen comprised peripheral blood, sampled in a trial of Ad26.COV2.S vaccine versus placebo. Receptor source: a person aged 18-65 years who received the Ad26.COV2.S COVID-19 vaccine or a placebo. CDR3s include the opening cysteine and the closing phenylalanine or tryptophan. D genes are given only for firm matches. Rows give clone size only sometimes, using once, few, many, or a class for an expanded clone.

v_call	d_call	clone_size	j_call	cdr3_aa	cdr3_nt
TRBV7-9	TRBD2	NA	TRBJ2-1	CASTRLSGGSSYNEQFF	TGTGCCAGCACCCGTCTATCGGGGGGGAGCTCCTACAATGAGCAGTTCTTC
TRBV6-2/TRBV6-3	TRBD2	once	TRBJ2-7	CASSLPGRGWYF	TGTGCCAGCAGTCTGCCTGGGAGGGGCTGGTACTTC
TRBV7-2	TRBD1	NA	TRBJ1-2	CASSLVQGASYYGYTF	TGTGCCAGCAGCTTGGTACAGGGGGCTTCGTACTATGGCTACACCTTC
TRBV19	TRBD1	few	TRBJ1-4	CASEGASNEKLFF	TGTGCCAGTGAGGGGGCGTCTAATGAAAAACTGTTTTTT
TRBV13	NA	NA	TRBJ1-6	CASSLGGADYRSPLHF	TGTGCCAGCAGCTTAGGTGGGGCGGACTATCGCTCACCCCTCCACTTT
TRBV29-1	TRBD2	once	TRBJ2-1	CSVVVAGPMTYNEQFF	TGCAGCGTGGTTGTAGCGGGACCGATGACCTACAATGAGCAGTTCTTC
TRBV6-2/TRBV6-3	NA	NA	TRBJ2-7	CASSFGPYEQYF	TGTGCCAGCAGTTTCGGACCTTACGAGCAGTACTTC
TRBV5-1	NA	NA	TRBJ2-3	CASSLSGGTDTQYF	TGCGCCAGCAGCTTGTCTGGGGGAACAGATACGCAGTATTTT
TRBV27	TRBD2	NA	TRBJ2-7	CASSQLTSRGEQYF	TGTGCCAGCAGTCAACTGACTAGCCGGGGCGAGCAGTACTTC
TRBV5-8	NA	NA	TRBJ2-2	CASSLSRTGELFF	TGTGCCAGCAGCTTGTCGCGCACCGGGGAGCTGTTTTTT
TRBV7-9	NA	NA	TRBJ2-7	CASSPTGGRAPNSYEQYF	TGTGCCAGCAGCCCGACAGGAGGAAGAGCGCCTAACTCCTACGAGCAGTACTTC
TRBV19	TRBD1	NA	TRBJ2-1	CASSIDLTGGAHSDEQFF	TGTGCCAGTAGTATAGATCTGACAGGGGGCGCACATAGTGATGAGCAGTTCTTC
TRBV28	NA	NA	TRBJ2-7	CASGGAGVSPYEQYF	TGTGCCAGCGGGGGGGCGGGAGTAAGTCCCTACGAGCAGTACTTC
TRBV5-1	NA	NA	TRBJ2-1	CASSRDRSSYNEQFF	TGCGCCAGCAGCCGTGACAGGAGCTCCTACAATGAGCAGTTCTTC
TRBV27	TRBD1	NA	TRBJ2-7	CASGQGASEQYF	TGTGCCAGCGGTCAGGGGGCCTCCGAGCAGTACTTC
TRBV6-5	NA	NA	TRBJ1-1	CASRTQGGTEAFF	TGTGCCAGCAGGACACAGGGAGGCACTGAAGCTTTCTTT
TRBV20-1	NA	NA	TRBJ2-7	CSASRWRPDSYEQYF	TGCAGTGCTAGTAGATGGAGGCCCGACTCTTACGAGCAGTACTTC
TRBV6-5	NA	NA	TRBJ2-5	CATGLDRETQYF	TGTGCCACCGGGCTGGATAGGGAGACCCAGTACTTC
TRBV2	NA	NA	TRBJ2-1	CASRDKRNSYNEQFF	TGTGCCAGCAGGGATAAGCGGAACTCCTACAATGAGCAGTTCTTC
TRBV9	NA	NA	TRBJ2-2	CASESLARTGELFF	TGTGCCAGCGAGAGTCTAGCACGGACCGGGGAGCTGTTTTTT
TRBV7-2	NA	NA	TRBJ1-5	CASSLIRAGVGYPQHF	TGTGCCAGCAGCTTAATCCGGGCAGGGGTGGGATATCCCCAGCATTTT
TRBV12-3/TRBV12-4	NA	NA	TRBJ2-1	CASSLGWGDEQFF	TGTGCCAGCAGTTTAGGGTGGGGGGATGAGCAGTTCTTC
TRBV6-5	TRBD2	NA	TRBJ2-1	CASSRWTSGGNEQFF	TGTGCCAGCAGTCGCTGGACTAGCGGGGGGAATGAGCAGTTCTTC
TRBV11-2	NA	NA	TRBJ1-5	CASSRGTVNNQPQHF	TGTGCCAGCAGCCGTGGGACGGTGAACAATCAGCCCCAGCATTTT
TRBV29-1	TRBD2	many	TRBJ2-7	CSVYELAGSYEQYF	TGCAGCGTTTACGAGCTAGCGGGGTCCTACGAGCAGTACTTC
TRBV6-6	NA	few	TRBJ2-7	CASSYQTPEQYF	TGTGCCAGCAGTTACCAGACTCCCGAGCAGTACTTC
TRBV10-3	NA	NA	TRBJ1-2	CAISETWGTEQGYTF	TGTGCCATCAGTGAGACTTGGGGGACCGAGCAAGGCTACACCTTC
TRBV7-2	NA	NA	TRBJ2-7	CASSSGLGAYEQYF	TGTGCCAGCAGCTCTGGACTTGGGGCCTACGAGCAGTACTTC
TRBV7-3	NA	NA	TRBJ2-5	CASSGASRETQYF	TGTGCCAGCAGTGGGGCTAGCAGAGAGACCCAGTACTTC
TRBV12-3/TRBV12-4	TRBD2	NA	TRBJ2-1	CASRGLAGGEQFF	TGTGCCAGCAGAGGCCTAGCGGGCGGTGAGCAGTTCTTC
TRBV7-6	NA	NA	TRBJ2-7	CASSPVGGVTYEQYF	TGTGCCAGCAGCCCCGTGGGGGGCGTCACCTACGAGCAGTACTTC
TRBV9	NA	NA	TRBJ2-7	CASSVGLGGESSYEQYF	TGTGCCAGCAGCGTAGGTTTGGGCGGTGAGAGCTCCTACGAGCAGTACTTC
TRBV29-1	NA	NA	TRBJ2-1	CSVEDRQAEQFF	TGCAGCGTTGAAGATAGGCAGGCTGAGCAGTTCTTC
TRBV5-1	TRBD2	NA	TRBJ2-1	CASGTSGFNEQFF	TGCGCCAGCGGGACTAGCGGGTTTAATGAGCAGTTCTTC
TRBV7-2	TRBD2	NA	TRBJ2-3	CASSLVWGRALVTQYF	TGTGCCAGCAGCTTAGTATGGGGGAGGGCCCTCGTGACGCAGTATTTT
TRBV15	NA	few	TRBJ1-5	CATSRDTMGLEPQHF	TGTGCCACCAGCAGAGATACGATGGGTTTAGAACCCCAGCATTTT
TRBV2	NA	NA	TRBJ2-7	CASSGGRYEQYF	TGTGCCAGCAGTGGAGGGCGCTACGAGCAGTACTTC
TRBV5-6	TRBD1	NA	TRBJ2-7	CASSLPGQQYEQYF	TGTGCCAGCAGCTTGCCGGGACAGCAGTACGAGCAGTACTTC
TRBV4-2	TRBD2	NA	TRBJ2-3	CASSQDQLAGGRSSRTDTQYF	TGTGCCAGCAGCCAAGATCAACTAGCGGGAGGTCGATCTTCCAGAACAGATACGCAGTATTTT
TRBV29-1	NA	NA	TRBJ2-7	CSVEVGAYEQYF	TGCAGCGTTGAAGTAGGGGCATACGAGCAGTACTTC
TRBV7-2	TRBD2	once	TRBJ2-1	CASSLNRALGGRVYNEQFF	TGTGCCAGCAGCTTAAATCGGGCGTTAGGCGGGAGGGTCTACAATGAGCAGTTCTTC
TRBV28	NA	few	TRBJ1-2	CASTPGSGDFYGYTF	TGTGCCAGCACCCCGGGGTCAGGGGACTTCTATGGCTACACCTTC
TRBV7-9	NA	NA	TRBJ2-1	CASSFGQNNEQFF	TGTGCCAGCAGCTTCGGACAGAACAATGAGCAGTTCTTC
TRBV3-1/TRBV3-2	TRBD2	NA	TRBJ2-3	CASSQDGSRASGSTDTQYF	TGTGCCAGCAGCCAAGATGGGTCGAGGGCTAGCGGAAGCACAGATACGCAGTATTTT
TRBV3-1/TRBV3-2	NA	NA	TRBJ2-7	CASSPGPWDVEQYF	TGTGCCAGCAGCCCAGGCCCCTGGGACGTTGAGCAGTACTTC
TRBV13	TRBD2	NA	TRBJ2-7	CASSKGLAGVSEQYF	TGTGCCAGCAGCAAGGGACTAGCGGGAGTCTCCGAGCAGTACTTC
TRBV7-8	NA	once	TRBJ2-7	CASSPPNYEQYF	TGTGCCAGCAGCCCCCCCAATTACGAGCAGTACTTC
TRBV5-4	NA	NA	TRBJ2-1	CASSFSGYNEQFF	TGTGCCAGCAGCTTTTCCGGATACAATGAGCAGTTCTTC
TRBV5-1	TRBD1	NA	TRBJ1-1	CASSQGTGGVEAFF	TGCGCCAGCAGCCAAGGGACAGGGGGCGTTGAAGCTTTCTTT
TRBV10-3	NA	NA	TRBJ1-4	CAISEERARSNEKLFF	TGTGCCATCAGTGAGGAGAGGGCCCGTAGCAATGAAAAACTGTTTTTT
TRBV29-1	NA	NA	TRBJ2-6	CSVEGGAGANVLTF	TGCAGCGTTGAAGGGGGCGCTGGGGCCAACGTCCTGACTTTC
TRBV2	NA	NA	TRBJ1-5	CAGQADSNQPQHF	TGTGCCGGCCAGGCGGATAGCAATCAGCCCCAGCATTTT
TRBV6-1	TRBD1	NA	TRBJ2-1	CASSEVDRVGNEQFF	TGTGCCAGCAGTGAAGTTGACAGGGTGGGCAATGAGCAGTTCTTC
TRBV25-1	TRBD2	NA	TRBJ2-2	CASSEPSGGSGGELFF	TGTGCCAGCAGTGAACCCTCGGGAGGTTCAGGCGGGGAGCTGTTTTTT
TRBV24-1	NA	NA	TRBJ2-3	CATSDSGSLGDTQYF	TGTGCCACCAGTGATTCTGGGAGCTTGGGGGATACGCAGTATTTT